A single T cell receptor beta chain is shown here with its context. The data were obtained in a study of control samples from healthy donors and cancer patients. Profiled with immunoSEQ multiplex PCR; TCRdb holds only in-frame clones, not every one. The data contain approximately 190,000 clones, about 90% of them singletons. This CDR3 contains 15 residues. Germline V gene data show CDR1 as SNHLY and CDR2 as FYNNEI. V shed 6 bases, J shed 3 bases, and the junction held 7 bases outside the gene matches. The gene calls are TRBV2 and TRBJ2-1; 8 nucleotides agree with TRBD2. Sequenced input: blood. This TCR was sampled from a man aged 25 to 45 in good health. The CDR3 bases are TGTGCCAGCAGAGGAGAGCGGGGGATCTACAATGAGCAGTTCTTC. Protein sequence: CASRGERGIYNEQFF.